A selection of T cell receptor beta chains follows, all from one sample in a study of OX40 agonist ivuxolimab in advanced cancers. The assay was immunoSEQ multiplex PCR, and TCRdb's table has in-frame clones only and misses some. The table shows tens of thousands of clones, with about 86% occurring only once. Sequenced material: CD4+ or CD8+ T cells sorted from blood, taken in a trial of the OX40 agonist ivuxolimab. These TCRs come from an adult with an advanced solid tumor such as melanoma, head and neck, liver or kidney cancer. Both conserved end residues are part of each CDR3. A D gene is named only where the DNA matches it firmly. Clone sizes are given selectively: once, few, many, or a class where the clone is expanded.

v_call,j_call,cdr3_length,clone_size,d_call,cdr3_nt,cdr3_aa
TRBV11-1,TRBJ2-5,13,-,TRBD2,TGTGCCAGCAAGGCGGGGGGGCAAGAGACCCAGTACTTC,CASKAGGQETQYF
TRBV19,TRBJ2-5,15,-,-,TGTGCCAGTAGTGTGAGGGCCAACCTCCGGGAGACCCAGTACTTC,CASSVRANLRETQYF
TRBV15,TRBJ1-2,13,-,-,TGTGCCACCAGCAGGGAGGCCAGGCTCGGCTACACCTTC,CATSREARLGYTF
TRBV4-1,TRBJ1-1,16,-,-,TGCGCCAGCAGCCAGTACGAACAGGGTTTAGGGACTGAAGCTTTCTTT,CASSQYEQGLGTEAFF
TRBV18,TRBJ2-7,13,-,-,TGTGCCAGCTCACTCCAGGGGACCTACGAGCAGTACTTC,CASSLQGTYEQYF
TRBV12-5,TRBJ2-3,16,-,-,TGTGCTAGTGGTGGGGGGACAGCTGGTAACACAGATACGCAGTATTTT,CASGGGTAGNTDTQYF
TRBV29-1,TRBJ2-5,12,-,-,TGCAGCGTTGGCAGAGAGTCTGGGGCCCAGTACTTC,CSVGRESGAQYF
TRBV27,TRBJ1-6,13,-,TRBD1,TGTGCCAGCAGGGACAGGGATCCCTCACCCCTCCACTTT,CASRDRDPSPLHF
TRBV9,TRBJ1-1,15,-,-,TGTGCCAGCAGCGTAAGTCAGGGAAACCCTTTTAGGGCTTTCTTT,CASSVSQGNPFRAFF
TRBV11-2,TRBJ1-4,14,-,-,TGTGCCAGCAGTTACACAGGGATAAATGAAAAACTGTTTTTT,CASSYTGINEKLFF
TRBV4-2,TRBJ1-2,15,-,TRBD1,TGTGCCAGCAGCCCTCGTGACAGGGAGAACTATGGCTACACCTTC,CASSPRDRENYGYTF
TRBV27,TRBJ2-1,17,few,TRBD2,TGTGCCAGCAGTTTACACGTAGCGGGGGCCCCTTTTAATGAGCAGTTCTTC,CASSLHVAGAPFNEQFF
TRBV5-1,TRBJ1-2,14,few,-,TGCGCCAGCAGCTTGGGACACCCGGGCTATGGCTACACCTTC,CASSLGHPGYGYTF
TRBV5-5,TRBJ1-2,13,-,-,TGTGCCAGCAGCTTTCAAGGGGACTATGGCTACACCTTC,CASSFQGDYGYTF